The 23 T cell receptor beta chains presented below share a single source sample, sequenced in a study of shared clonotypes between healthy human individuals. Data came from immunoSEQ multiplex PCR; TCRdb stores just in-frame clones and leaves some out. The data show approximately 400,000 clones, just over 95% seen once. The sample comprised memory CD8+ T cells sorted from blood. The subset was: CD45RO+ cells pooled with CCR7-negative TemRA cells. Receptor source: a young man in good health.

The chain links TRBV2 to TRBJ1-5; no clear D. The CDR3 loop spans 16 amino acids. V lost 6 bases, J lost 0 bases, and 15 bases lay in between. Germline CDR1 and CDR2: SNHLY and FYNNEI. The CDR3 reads CASREKGRYSNQPQHF. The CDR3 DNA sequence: TGTGCCAGCAGAGAAAAAGGACGGTATAGCAATCAGCCCCAGCATTTT.

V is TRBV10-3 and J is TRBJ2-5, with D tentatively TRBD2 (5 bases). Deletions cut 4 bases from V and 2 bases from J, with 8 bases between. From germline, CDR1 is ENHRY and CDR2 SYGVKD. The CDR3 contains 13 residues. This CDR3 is CAISAAAQETQYF. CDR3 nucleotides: TGTGCCATCAGTGCAGCGGCACAAGAGACCCAGTACTTC.

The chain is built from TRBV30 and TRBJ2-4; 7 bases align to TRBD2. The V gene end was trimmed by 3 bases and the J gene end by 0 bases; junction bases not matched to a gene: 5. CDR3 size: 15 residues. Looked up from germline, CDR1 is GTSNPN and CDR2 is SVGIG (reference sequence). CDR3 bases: TGTGCCTGGAGCCGGGACTACGTAGCCAAAAACATTCAGTACTTC. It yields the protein CAWSRDYVAKNIQYF.

The CDR3 spells CASSLAPWEQYF. The CDR3 nucleotides are TGTGCCAGCAGCTTGGCCCCGTGGGAGCAGTACTTC. The chain has TRBV7-9 and TRBJ2-7; D is unresolved. This CDR3 spans 12 amino acids. Trimming took 3 bases from V and 7 from J, leaving 10 bases between them. Germline CDR1 SEHNR, CDR2 FQNEAQ (reference sequence).

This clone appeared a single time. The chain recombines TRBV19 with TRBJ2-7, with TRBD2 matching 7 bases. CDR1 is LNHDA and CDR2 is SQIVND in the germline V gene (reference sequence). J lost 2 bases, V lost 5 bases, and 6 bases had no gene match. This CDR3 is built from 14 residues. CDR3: CASSPAGLAYEQYF. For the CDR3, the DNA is TGTGCCAGTAGTCCAGCGGGACTTGCCTACGAGCAGTACTTC. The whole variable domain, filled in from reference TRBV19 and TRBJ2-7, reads DGGITQSPKYLFRKEGQNVTLSCEQNLNHDAMYWYRQDPGQGLRLIYYSQIVNDFQKGDIAEGYSVSREKKESFPLTVTSAQKNPTAFYLCASSPAGLAYEQYFGPGTRLTVT.

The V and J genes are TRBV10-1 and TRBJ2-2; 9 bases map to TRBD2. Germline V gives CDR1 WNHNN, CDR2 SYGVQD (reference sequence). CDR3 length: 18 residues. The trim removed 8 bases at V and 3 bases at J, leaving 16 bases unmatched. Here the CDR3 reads CASLKGASGIPHTGELFF. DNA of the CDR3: TGCGCCAGCCTAAAGGGGGCTAGCGGGATACCGCACACCGGGGAGCTGTTTTTT.

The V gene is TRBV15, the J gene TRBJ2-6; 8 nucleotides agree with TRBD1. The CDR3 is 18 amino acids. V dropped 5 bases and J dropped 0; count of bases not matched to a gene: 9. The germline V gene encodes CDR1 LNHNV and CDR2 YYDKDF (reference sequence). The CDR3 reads CATSGRGQGPSGANVLTF. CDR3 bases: TGTGCCACCAGCGGGCGAGGACAGGGCCCCTCTGGGGCCAACGTCCTGACTTTC. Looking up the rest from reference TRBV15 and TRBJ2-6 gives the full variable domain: DAMVIQNPRYQVTQFGKPVTLSCSQTLNHNVMYWYQQKSSQAPKLLFHYYDKDFNNEADTPDNFQSRRPNTSFCFLDIRSPGLGDTAMYLCATSGRGQGPSGANVLTFGAGSRLTVL.

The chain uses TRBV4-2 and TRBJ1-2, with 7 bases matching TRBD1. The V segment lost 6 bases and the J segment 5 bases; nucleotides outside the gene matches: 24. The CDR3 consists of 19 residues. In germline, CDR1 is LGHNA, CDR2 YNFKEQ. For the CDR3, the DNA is TGTGCCAGCAGTCACGCGTTGGGGACAGCGGTAACCCCTTATTATGGCTACACCTTC. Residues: CASSHALGTAVTPYYGYTF.

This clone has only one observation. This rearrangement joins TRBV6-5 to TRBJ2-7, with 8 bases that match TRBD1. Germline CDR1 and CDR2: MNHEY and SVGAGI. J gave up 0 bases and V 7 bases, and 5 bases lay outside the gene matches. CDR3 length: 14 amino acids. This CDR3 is CASKRTGSSYEQYF. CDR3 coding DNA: TGTGCCAGCAAGAGGACAGGGAGCTCCTACGAGCAGTACTTC.

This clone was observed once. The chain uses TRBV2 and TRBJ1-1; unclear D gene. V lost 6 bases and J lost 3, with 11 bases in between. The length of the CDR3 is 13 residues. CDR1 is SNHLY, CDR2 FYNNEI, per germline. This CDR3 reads CASSPERDTEAFF. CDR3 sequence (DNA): TGTGCCAGCAGCCCGGAGCGGGACACTGAAGCTTTCTTT.

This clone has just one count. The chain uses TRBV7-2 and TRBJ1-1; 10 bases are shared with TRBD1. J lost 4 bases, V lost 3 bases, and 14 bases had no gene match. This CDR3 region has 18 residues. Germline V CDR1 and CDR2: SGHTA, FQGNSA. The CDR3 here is CASSFLSGQGGRGTEAFF. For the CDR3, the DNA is TGTGCCAGCAGCTTCCTCTCAGGACAGGGGGGCAGAGGCACTGAAGCTTTCTTT.

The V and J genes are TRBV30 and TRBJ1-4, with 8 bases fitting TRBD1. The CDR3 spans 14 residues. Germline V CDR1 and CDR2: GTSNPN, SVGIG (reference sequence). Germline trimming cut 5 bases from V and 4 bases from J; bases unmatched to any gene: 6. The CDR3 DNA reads TGTGCCTGGGCCCGGACAGGGCTTAATGAAAAACTGTTTTTT. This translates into CAWARTGLNEKLFF.

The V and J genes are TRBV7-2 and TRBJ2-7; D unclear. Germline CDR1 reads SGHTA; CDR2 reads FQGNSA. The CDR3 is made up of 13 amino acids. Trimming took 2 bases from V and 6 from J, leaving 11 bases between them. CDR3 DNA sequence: TGTGCCAGCAGCTTACTAACGGGCACCGAGCAGTACTTC. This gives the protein CASSLLTGTEQYF.

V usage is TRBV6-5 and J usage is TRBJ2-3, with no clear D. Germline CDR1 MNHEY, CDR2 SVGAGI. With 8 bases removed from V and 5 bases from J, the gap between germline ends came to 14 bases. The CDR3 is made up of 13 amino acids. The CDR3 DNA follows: TGTGCCAGCGGTGGCTATGGGAAAGATACGCAGTATTTT. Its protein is CASGGYGKDTQYF.

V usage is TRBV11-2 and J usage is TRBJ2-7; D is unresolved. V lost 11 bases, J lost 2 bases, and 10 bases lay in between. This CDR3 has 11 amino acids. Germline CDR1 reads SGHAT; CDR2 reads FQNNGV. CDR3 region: CAQRVAYEQYF. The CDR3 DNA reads TGTGCCCAACGGGTTGCCTACGAGCAGTACTTC.

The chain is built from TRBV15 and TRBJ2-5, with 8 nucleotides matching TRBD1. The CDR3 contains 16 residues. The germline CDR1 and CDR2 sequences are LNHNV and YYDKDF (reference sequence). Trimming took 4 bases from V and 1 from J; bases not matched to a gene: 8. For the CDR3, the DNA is TGTGCCACCAGCACTTCCCGGGACAGGATCCAAGAGACCCAGTACTTC. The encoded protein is CATSTSRDRIQETQYF. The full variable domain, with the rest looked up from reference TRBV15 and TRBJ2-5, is DAMVIQNPRYQVTQFGKPVTLSCSQTLNHNVMYWYQQKSSQAPKLLFHYYDKDFNNEADTPDNFQSRRPNTSFCFLDIRSPGLGDTAMYLCATSTSRDRIQETQYFGPGTRLLVL.

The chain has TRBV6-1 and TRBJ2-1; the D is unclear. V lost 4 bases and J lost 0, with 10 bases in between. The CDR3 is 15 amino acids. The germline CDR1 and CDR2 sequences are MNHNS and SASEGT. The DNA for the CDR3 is TGTGCCAGCAGTGTACGGGCATTCTCCTACAATGAGCAGTTCTTC. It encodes CASSVRAFSYNEQFF.

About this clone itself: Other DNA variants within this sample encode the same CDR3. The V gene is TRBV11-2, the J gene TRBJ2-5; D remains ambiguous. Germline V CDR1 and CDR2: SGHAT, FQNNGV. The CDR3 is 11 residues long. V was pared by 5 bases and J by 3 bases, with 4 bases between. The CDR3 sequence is CASSPEETQYF. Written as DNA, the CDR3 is TGTGCCAGCAGCCCGGAAGAGACCCAGTACTTC. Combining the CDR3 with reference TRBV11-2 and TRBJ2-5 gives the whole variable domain EAGVAQSPRYKIIEKRQSVAFWCNPISGHATLYWYQQILGQGPKLLIQFQNNGVVDDSQLPKDRFSAERLKGVDSTLKIQPAKLEDSAVYLCASSPEETQYFGPGTRLLVL.

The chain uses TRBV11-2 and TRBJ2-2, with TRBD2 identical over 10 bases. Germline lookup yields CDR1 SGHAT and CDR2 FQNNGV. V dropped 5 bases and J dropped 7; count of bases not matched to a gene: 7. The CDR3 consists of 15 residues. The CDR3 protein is CASSPTSGYGGELFF. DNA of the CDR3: TGTGCCAGCAGCCCGACTAGCGGGTACGGCGGGGAGCTGTTTTTT.

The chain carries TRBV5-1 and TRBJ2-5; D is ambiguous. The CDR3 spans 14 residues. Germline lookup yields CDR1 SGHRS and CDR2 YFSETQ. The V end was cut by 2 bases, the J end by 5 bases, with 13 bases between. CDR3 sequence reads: CASSLGRRKETQYF. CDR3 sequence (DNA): TGCGCCAGCAGCTTAGGACGTCGGAAGGAGACCCAGTACTTC.

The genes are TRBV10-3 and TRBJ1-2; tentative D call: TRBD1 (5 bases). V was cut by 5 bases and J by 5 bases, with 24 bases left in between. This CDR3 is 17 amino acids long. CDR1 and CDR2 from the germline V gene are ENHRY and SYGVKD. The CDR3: CAISRRRGRGYGYGYTF. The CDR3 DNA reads TGTGCCATCAGTCGAAGGAGGGGAAGGGGATACGGGTATGGCTACACCTTC.

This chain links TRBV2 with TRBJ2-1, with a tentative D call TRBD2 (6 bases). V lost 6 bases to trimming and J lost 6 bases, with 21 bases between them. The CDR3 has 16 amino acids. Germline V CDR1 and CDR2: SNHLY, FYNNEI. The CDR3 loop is CASRESPRGLSNEQFF. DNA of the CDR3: TGTGCCAGCAGGGAGTCCCCCCGTGGACTATCCAATGAGCAGTTCTTC.

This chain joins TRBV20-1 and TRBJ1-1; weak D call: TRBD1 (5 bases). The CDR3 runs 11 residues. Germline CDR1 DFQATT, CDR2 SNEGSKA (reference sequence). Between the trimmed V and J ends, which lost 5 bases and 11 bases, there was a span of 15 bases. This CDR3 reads CSASGGLKAFF. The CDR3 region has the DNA TGCAGTGCTTCGGGGGGGTTGAAGGCTTTCTTT.